This T cell receptor beta chain was observed in a study of T cell responses to AZD1222 COVID-19 vaccine. The CDR3 has 13 amino acids. Trimming took 3 bases from V and 0 from J, leaving 9 bases between them. Germline V gives CDR1 SQVTM, CDR2 ANQGSEA. In the case of this clone: Antigen specificity is unknown.

Libraries were prepared by immunoSEQ multiplex PCR; TCRdb keeps only in-frame clonotypes and omits some of them. The profile shows around 140,000 clones, 93% of them singletons. Overall study results and limits: None of the repertoires were sampled until the peak T cell response had passed.

The receptor was derived from an adult who had recovered from COVID-19. J is TRBJ2-7 and V is TRBV29-1, with no clear D. The material sequenced was peripheral blood, taken after recovery from COVID-19. Written as DNA, the CDR3 is TGCAGCGTTGATGCAGGAAGCTCCTACGAGCAGTACTTC. Its translation: CSVDAGSSYEQYF.